This is a list of T cell receptor beta chains from one sample in a study of T cell responses to AZD1222 COVID-19 vaccine. TCRdb's copy holds only in-frame clones and misses some; the assay was immunoSEQ multiplex PCR. The profile shows tens of thousands of clones, roughly 87% of them singletons. The starting material was peripheral blood, obtained on day 0 of AZD1222 vaccination. The origin of the receptors is an adult in good health. Both conserved end residues are part of each CDR3. Fields, in order: J gene, D gene, V gene, clone size, CDR3 DNA, CDR3 protein. The D gene is left open where the match is weak. Size is omitted from some rows. Given values are once, few, many or a class for expanded clones.

J: TRBJ1-1
D: TRBD1
V: TRBV6-5
size: -
DNA: TGTGCCAGCAGTTACGGGACAGGGGTGGGAGCTTTCTTT
CDR3: CASSYGTGVGAFF

J: TRBJ2-5
D: TRBD2
V: TRBV6-1
size: few
DNA: TGTGCCAGCAGTGAAAGCCTAGCGGGAATGGAGACCCAGTACTTC
CDR3: CASSESLAGMETQYF

J: TRBJ2-7
D: -
V: TRBV23-1
size: -
DNA: TGCGCCAGCAGTCAATCGAGTCAGTACTTC
CDR3: CASSQSSQYF

J: TRBJ1-2
D: TRBD1
V: TRBV29-1
size: -
DNA: TGCAGCGTTTACGGGGACAGAGCTAAGGACTATGGCTACACCTTC
CDR3: CSVYGDRAKDYGYTF

J: TRBJ2-1
D: TRBD2
V: TRBV4-1
size: -
DNA: TGCGCCAGCAGCCAAGCAGCGGGAGGTGAGCAGTTCTTC
CDR3: CASSQAAGGEQFF

J: TRBJ1-5
D: -
V: TRBV21-1
size: -
DNA: TGTGCCAGCAGCAACCGGAGAACCCCTTTTATGGAGCAGGGTTATAGCAATCAGCCCCAGCATTTT
CDR3: CASSNRRTPFMEQGYSNQPQHF

J: TRBJ1-1
D: -
V: TRBV6-6
size: -
DNA: TGTGCCAGCAAAGCCACCTCACAGGGAAACACTGAAGCTTTCTTT
CDR3: CASKATSQGNTEAFF

J: TRBJ1-5
D: -
V: TRBV27
size: -
DNA: TGTGCCAGCAGTTATTCCCTACGGAGGGGGGTGCAGGGGCCCCAGCATTTT
CDR3: CASSYSLRRGVQGPQHF

J: TRBJ1-1
D: -
V: TRBV19
size: -
DNA: TGTGCCAGTAGTATTGGACAGACTAACACTGAAGCTTTCTTT
CDR3: CASSIGQTNTEAFF

J: TRBJ1-1
D: -
V: TRBV5-1
size: -
DNA: TGCGCCAGCAGTGTGAGGGGTGGGAACACTGAAGCTTTCTTT
CDR3: CASSVRGGNTEAFF

J: TRBJ1-2
D: TRBD1
V: TRBV11-2
size: -
DNA: TGTGCCAGCAGGCGACAGGGGCCTGGCTACACCTTC
CDR3: CASRRQGPGYTF

J: TRBJ2-7
D: -
V: TRBV2
size: -
DNA: TGTGCCAGCAGTGATGTGGCCGAGCAGTACTTC
CDR3: CASSDVAEQYF

J: TRBJ1-6
D: TRBD1
V: TRBV2
size: -
DNA: TGTGCCAGCAGTGTCAGACAGGGAGCCATTTCACCCCTCCACTTT
CDR3: CASSVRQGAISPLHF

J: TRBJ2-5
D: -
V: TRBV5-8
size: -
DNA: TGTGCCAGCAGCTTGGTAGGGACGCAAGAGACCCAGTACTTC
CDR3: CASSLVGTQETQYF

J: TRBJ2-1
D: -
V: TRBV7-3
size: -
DNA: TGTGCCAGCAGCTTAGCCAGGGAATCAGGCAATGAGCAGTTCTTC
CDR3: CASSLARESGNEQFF

J: TRBJ2-5
D: TRBD1
V: TRBV5-4
size: once
DNA: TGTGCCAGCAGCTTGGGGGACAGAAAAGTGGAGACCCAGTACTTC
CDR3: CASSLGDRKVETQYF

J: TRBJ1-1
D: -
V: TRBV9
size: -
DNA: TGTGCCAGCAGCGTAGGGTCTTACGTTAACACTGAAGCTTTCTTT
CDR3: CASSVGSYVNTEAFF

J: TRBJ2-1
D: -
V: TRBV4-3
size: -
DNA: TGCGCCAGCAGCCATTACAAGGCTTCATACAATGAGCAGTTCTTC
CDR3: CASSHYKASYNEQFF

J: TRBJ2-1
D: TRBD1
V: TRBV7-3
size: -
DNA: TGTGCCAGCAGCTCCAGGGGGCCATCAAACAATGAGCAGTTCTTC
CDR3: CASSSRGPSNNEQFF

J: TRBJ2-7
D: -
V: TRBV28
size: -
DNA: TGTGCCAGCAGTTTTATGGGGGGATCGGACGAGCAGTACTTC
CDR3: CASSFMGGSDEQYF

J: TRBJ2-3
D: TRBD2
V: TRBV11-2
size: -
DNA: TGTGCCAGCAGCTTAGTTTTAATGCTAGCGGGGGCAGATACGCAGTATTTT
CDR3: CASSLVLMLAGADTQYF

J: TRBJ2-3
D: -
V: TRBV19
size: -
DNA: TGTGCCAGTAGTATAGATCGGTCCAGCTCCCCCTGGGGCACAGATACGCAGTATTTT
CDR3: CASSIDRSSSPWGTDTQYF

J: TRBJ1-2
D: TRBD1
V: TRBV10-2
size: -
DNA: TGCGCCAGCAGTGTAAGACAGGGGGCGTATGGCTACACCTTC
CDR3: CASSVRQGAYGYTF

J: TRBJ2-5
D: TRBD2
V: TRBV3-1/TRBV3-2
size: -
DNA: TGTGCCAGCAGCCAGCCCCCTAGCGGGAGCAGCCGTTCAGAGACCCAGTACTTC
CDR3: CASSQPPSGSSRSETQYF

J: TRBJ2-7
D: -
V: TRBV19
size: -
DNA: TGTGCCAGTAGTATCCTTGCCGGAACGGTAAGCTCCTACGAGCAGTACTTC
CDR3: CASSILAGTVSSYEQYF

J: TRBJ2-1
D: -
V: TRBV11-3
size: -
DNA: TGTGCCAGCAGCTTAGAAGGCGCCAGGGGGCAGTTCTTC
CDR3: CASSLEGARGQFF

J: TRBJ1-1
D: -
V: TRBV25-1
size: -
DNA: TGTGCCAGCAGGGCGCCGGGGAACACTGAAGCTTTCTTT
CDR3: CASRAPGNTEAFF

J: TRBJ1-2
D: TRBD1
V: TRBV7-9
size: -
DNA: TGTGCCAGCAGCTTAGTTCCACAGGGGGCGAAGAGCTACACCTTC
CDR3: CASSLVPQGAKSYTF

J: TRBJ1-1
D: -
V: TRBV11-2
size: -
DNA: TGTGCCAGCAGCTTTCCGGAGACAGGCTTATACACTGAAGCTTTCTTT
CDR3: CASSFPETGLYTEAFF

J: TRBJ2-7
D: TRBD1
V: TRBV10-3
size: -
DNA: TGTGCCATCGGGACGCCACAGGGGAACCACGAGCAGTACTTC
CDR3: CAIGTPQGNHEQYF

J: TRBJ1-5
D: -
V: TRBV2
size: -
DNA: TGTGCCAGCAGTGAAGTAACCCAGCCCCAGCATTTT
CDR3: CASSEVTQPQHF

J: TRBJ1-1
D: -
V: TRBV6-1
size: -
DNA: TGTGCCAGCAGTGAAGCGGACGGGCTTTTGGGACGCGGGACACCCTATACGTACACTGAAGCTTTCTTT
CDR3: CASSEADGLLGRGTPYTYTEAFF

J: TRBJ2-1
D: TRBD2
V: TRBV7-9
size: -
DNA: TGTGCCAGCAGCTTACCCGGGACTAGCGAGTTCTTC
CDR3: CASSLPGTSEFF

J: TRBJ1-2
D: TRBD1
V: TRBV7-2
size: -
DNA: TGTGCCAGCAGCAGATGGACAGGGGGATTTGGCTACACCTTC
CDR3: CASSRWTGGFGYTF

J: TRBJ2-2
D: TRBD2
V: TRBV2
size: once
DNA: TGTGCCAGCAGTGACGGACTAGCGGGTTGGATAAACACCGGGGAGCTGTTTTTT
CDR3: CASSDGLAGWINTGELFF

J: TRBJ1-6
D: TRBD1
V: TRBV7-9
size: -
DNA: TGTGCCACTCGACAGGGGATCAGTTCACCCCTCCACTTT
CDR3: CATRQGISSPLHF

J: TRBJ2-5
D: TRBD2
V: TRBV7-9
size: -
DNA: TGTGCCAGCAGCCGGACTAGCGGGAGGGGGGAGACCCAGTACTTC
CDR3: CASSRTSGRGETQYF

J: TRBJ1-6
D: -
V: TRBV11-2
size: -
DNA: TGTGCCAGCAGCTCGGGACGTATTTATAATTCACCCCTCCACTTT
CDR3: CASSSGRIYNSPLHF

J: TRBJ2-5
D: -
V: TRBV28
size: -
DNA: TGTGCCAGCAGTTTATTACAGGAGCTCCCCCAAGAGACCCAGTACTTC
CDR3: CASSLLQELPQETQYF

J: TRBJ2-1
D: TRBD2
V: TRBV6-5
size: once
DNA: TGTGCCAGCAGTTACTCGACGGGACTAGCGGGAGTTGAGCAGTTCTTC
CDR3: CASSYSTGLAGVEQFF

J: TRBJ2-7
D: TRBD2
V: TRBV18
size: -
DNA: TGTGCCAGCTCACCGACTAGCGGGAGCCACGAGCAGTACTTC
CDR3: CASSPTSGSHEQYF

J: TRBJ1-6
D: -
V: TRBV7-9
size: -
DNA: TGTGCCAGCAGCTTAGATGGGAGGGGGTATAATTCACCCCTCCACTTT
CDR3: CASSLDGRGYNSPLHF

J: TRBJ2-7
D: -
V: TRBV5-8
size: -
DNA: TGTGCCAGCAGCCCGGTCACGGGCCAGGGGGAGCAGTACTTC
CDR3: CASSPVTGQGEQYF

J: TRBJ1-5
D: TRBD1
V: TRBV7-9
size: -
DNA: TGTGCCAGCAGCTCCGGACAGGGAGGCCAGCCCCAGCATTTT
CDR3: CASSSGQGGQPQHF

J: TRBJ1-3
D: -
V: TRBV15
size: -
DNA: TGTGCCACCAGCAGACCCACTAGTGGTCGAAACACCATATATTTT
CDR3: CATSRPTSGRNTIYF